These 10 T cell receptor beta chains originate from one sample sequenced in a study of blood T cell repertoires in COVID-19 (dated by TCRdb to 2018 to 2020). Library preparation was by the immunoSEQ multiplex PCR assay. TCRdb holds this immuneACCESS table with in-frame rearrangements only. Some clones are missing; in checked studies, unresolved V genes explain under half, and the rest has no known cause. The sample has about 140,000 clones on record, 78% of them singletons. Of the sample, about 1.9% is held by the ten largest clones. The sample taken for sequencing was peripheral blood. The receptors originated from a woman in her fifties or sixties with acute or convalescent COVID-19.

The chain has TRBV3-1 (or the pseudogene TRBV3-2) and TRBJ1-2; 8 nucleotides match TRBD1. Germline CDR1 is LGHDT and CDR2 is YNNKEL (reference sequence). This CDR3 has 13 amino acids. With V trimmed by 3 bases and J by 4 bases, 1 base remained unmatched. CDR3 protein: CASSQDRAYGYTF. The CDR3 DNA follows: TGTGCCAGCAGCCAGGACAGGGCCTATGGCTACACCTTC.

J is TRBJ2-1 and V is TRBV6-5; 13 bases align to TRBD2. V was pared by 5 bases and J by 13 bases, with 8 bases of the junction left unmatched. The CDR3 is made up of 14 amino acids. Germline V CDR1 and CDR2: MNHEY, SVGAGI. The CDR3 region has the DNA TGTGCCAGCAGTCCCGGGACTAGCGGGATAGGTCAGTTCTTC. The encoded protein is CASSPGTSGIGQFF.

CDR3 nucleotide sequence: TGCGCCAGCAGCTTGGAACAGTTCGGCTATGAAAAACTGTTTTTT. It yields the protein CASSLEQFGYEKLFF. The chain is built from TRBV5-1 and TRBJ1-4; D is uncertain. Germline CDR1 SGHRS, CDR2 YFSETQ. Trimming left V 0 bases short and J 6 bases short, with 12 bases between. The CDR3 is 15 amino acids.

The chain combines TRBV24-1 with TRBJ1-2; D is undetermined. V was pared by 3 bases and J by 6 bases, with 10 bases between. CDR3 length: 13 residues. The germline gives CDR1 KGHDR, CDR2 SFDVKD. The CDR3 DNA sequence: TGTGCCACCAGTGATCTATCTCCCCATGGCTACACCTTC. It encodes CATSDLSPHGYTF.

This clone has just one count. The V call is TRBV6-5, the J call TRBJ2-7, with D possibly being TRBD2 (5 bases). The V end lost 4 bases, the J end lost 5 bases, and 12 bases lay between the germline ends. CDR3 length: 13 residues. Germline lookup yields CDR1 MNHEY and CDR2 SVGAGI. CDR3 sequence reads: CASSLTIRDEQYF. In nucleotides, the CDR3 is TGTGCCAGCAGTTTGACTATCCGGGACGAGCAGTACTTC.

The J gene is TRBJ1-5, the V gene TRBV28; 7 bases line up with TRBD1. V was clipped by 6 bases and J by 2 bases; unmatched bases: 7. The germline gives CDR1 MDHEN, CDR2 SYDVKM. The length of the CDR3 is 15 residues. CDR3 DNA sequence: TGTGCCAGCAGACAGGGGTTTTCGGGCAATCAGCCCCAGCATTTT. Translated: CASRQGFSGNQPQHF.

This clone has a handful of counts. This chain connects TRBV28 to TRBJ1-5; D unresolved. CDR1 is MDHEN and CDR2 is SYDVKM in the germline V gene. The V end lost 2 bases, the J end lost 6 bases, and 17 bases lay between the germline ends. The CDR3 is made up of 16 amino acids. CDR3 amino acids: CASSLNGGSAGQPQHF. The CDR3 DNA reads as TGTGCCAGCAGTTTAAACGGAGGGAGCGCTGGTCAGCCCCAGCATTTT.

The CDR3 coding sequence is TGTGCCAGCAGCTGGACAGGGGAGGATACGCAGTATTTT. It is translated as CASSWTGEDTQYF. The rearrangement uses TRBV5-4 and TRBJ2-3, with 9 bases that match TRBD1. The junction had 2 bases not matched to a gene; V was cut back by 3 bases and J by 6 bases. The germline V gene encodes CDR1 SGHNT and CDR2 YYREEE (reference sequence). This CDR3 spans 13 amino acids.

The genes are TRBV28 and TRBJ2-1; D might be TRBD1 (6 bases). The CDR3 totals 12 residues. The V gene's germline CDR1 is MDHEN and CDR2 SYDVKM. V gave up 5 bases and J gave up 13 bases, with 15 bases separating them. CDR3 loop: CASSPTLGGQFF. CDR3 coding DNA: TGTGCCAGCAGTCCCACCTTAGGGGGACAGTTCTTC.

This clone was observed a handful of times. This chain connects TRBV9 to TRBJ1-2; D possibly corresponds to TRBD1 (6 bases). The CDR3 spans 11 residues. Deletions cut 3 bases from V and 6 bases from J, with 6 bases between. Germline loops: CDR1 SGDLS, CDR2 YYNGEE. The CDR3 protein is CASSDRDGYTF. DNA of the CDR3: TGTGCCAGCAGCGACAGGGATGGCTACACCTTC.